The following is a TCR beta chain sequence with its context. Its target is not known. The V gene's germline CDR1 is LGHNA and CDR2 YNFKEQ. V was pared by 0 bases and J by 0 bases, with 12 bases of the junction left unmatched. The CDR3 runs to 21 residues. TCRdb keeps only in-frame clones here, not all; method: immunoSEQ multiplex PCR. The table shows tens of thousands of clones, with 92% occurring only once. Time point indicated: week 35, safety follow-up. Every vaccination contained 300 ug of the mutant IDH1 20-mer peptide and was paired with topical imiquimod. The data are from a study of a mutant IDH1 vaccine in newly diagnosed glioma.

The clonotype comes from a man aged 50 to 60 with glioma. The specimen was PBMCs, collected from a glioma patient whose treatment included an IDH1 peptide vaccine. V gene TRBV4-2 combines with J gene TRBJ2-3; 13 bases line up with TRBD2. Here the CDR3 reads CASSQDRFPRLAGGSTDTQYF. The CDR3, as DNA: TGTGCCAGCAGCCAAGATAGGTTCCCCCGACTAGCGGGGGGCAGCACAGATACGCAGTATTTT.